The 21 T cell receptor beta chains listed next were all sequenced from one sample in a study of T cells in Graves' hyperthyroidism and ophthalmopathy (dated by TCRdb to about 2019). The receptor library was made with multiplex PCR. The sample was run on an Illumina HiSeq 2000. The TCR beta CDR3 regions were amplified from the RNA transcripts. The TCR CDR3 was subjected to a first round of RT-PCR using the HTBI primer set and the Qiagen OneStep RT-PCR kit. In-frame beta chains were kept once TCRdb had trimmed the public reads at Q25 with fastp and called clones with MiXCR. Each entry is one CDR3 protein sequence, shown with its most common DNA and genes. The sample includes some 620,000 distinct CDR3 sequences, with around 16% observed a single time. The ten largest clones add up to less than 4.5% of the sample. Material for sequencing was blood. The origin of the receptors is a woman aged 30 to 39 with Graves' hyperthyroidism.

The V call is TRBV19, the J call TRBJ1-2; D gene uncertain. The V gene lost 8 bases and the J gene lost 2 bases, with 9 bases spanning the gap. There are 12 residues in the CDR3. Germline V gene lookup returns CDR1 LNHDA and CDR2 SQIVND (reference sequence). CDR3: CASAPQNYGYTF. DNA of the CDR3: TGTGCCAGTGCGCCCCAAAACTATGGCTACACCTTC.

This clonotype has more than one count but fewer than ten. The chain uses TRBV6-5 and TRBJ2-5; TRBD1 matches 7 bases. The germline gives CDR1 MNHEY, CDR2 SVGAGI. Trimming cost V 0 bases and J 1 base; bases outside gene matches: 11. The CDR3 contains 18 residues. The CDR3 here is CASSYSFSVAGGQETQYF. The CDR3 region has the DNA TGTGCCAGCAGTTACTCGTTTTCCGTGGCAGGGGGCCAAGAGACCCAGTACTTC.

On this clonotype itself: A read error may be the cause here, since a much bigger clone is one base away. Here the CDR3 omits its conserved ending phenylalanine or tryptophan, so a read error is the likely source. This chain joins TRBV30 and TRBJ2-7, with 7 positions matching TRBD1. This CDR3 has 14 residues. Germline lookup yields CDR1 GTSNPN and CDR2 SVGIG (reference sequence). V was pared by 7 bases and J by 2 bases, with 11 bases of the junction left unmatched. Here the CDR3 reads CASTRDSDTYEQYL. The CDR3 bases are TGTGCCTCGACCCGGGACAGCGATACCTACGAGCAGTACCTC.

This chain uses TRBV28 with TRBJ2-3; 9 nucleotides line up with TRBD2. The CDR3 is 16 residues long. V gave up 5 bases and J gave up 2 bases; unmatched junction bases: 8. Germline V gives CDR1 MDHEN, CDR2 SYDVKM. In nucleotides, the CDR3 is TGTGCCAGCAGTACCTCGACTAGCGGTCCCACAGATACGCAGTATTTT. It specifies CASSTSTSGPTDTQYF.

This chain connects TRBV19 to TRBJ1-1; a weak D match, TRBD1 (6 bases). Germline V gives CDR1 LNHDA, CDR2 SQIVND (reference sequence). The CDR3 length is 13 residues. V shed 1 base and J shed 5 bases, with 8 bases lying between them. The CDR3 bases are TGTGCCAGTAGTATAGGAGACAGGACTGAAGCTTTCTTT. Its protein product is CASSIGDRTEAFF.

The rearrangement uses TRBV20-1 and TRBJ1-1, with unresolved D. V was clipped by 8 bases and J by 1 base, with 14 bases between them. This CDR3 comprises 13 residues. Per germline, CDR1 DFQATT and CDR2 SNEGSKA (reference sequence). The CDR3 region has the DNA TGCAGTCCCATAGAGGGCGGGAACACTGAAGCTTTCTTT. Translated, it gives CSPIEGGNTEAFF.

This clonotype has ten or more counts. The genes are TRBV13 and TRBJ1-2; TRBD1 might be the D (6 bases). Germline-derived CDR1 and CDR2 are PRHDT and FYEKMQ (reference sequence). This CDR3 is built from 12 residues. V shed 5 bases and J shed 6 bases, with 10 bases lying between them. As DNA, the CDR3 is TGTGCCAGCAGCCTACACAGGGATGGCTACACCTTC. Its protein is CASSLHRDGYTF.

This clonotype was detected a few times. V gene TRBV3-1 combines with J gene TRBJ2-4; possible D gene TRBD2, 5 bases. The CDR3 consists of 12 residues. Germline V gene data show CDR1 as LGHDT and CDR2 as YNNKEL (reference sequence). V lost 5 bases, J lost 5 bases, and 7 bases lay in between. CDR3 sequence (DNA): TGTGCCAGCAGCTCCGGGGAAAACATTCAGTACTTC. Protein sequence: CASSSGENIQYF.

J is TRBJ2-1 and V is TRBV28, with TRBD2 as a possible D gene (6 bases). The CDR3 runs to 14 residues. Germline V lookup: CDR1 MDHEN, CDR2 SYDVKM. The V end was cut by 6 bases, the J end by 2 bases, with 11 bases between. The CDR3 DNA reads TGTGCCAGCAGATTAGCGGCCACCTACAATGAGCAGTTCTTC. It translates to CASRLAATYNEQFF.

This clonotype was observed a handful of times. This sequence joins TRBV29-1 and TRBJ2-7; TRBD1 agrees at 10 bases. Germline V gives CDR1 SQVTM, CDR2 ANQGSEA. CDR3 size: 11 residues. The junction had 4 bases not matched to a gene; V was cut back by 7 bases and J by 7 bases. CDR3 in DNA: TGCAGCGCCTGGACAGGGGGAGAGCAGTACTTC. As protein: CSAWTGGEQYF.

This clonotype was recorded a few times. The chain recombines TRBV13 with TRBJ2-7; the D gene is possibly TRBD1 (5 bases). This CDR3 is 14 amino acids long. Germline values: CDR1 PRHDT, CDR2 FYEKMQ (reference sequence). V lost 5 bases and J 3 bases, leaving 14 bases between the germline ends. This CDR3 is CASSKGEKVYEQYF. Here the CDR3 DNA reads TGTGCCAGCAGCAAAGGGGAAAAGGTCTACGAGCAGTACTTC.

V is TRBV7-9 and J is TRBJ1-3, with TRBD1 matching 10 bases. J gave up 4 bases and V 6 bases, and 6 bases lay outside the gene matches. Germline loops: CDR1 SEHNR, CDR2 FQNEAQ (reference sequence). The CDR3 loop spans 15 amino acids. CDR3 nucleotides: TGTGCCAGCAGACTTGACAGGGGGCGAGGAAACACCATATATTTT. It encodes CASRLDRGRGNTIYF.

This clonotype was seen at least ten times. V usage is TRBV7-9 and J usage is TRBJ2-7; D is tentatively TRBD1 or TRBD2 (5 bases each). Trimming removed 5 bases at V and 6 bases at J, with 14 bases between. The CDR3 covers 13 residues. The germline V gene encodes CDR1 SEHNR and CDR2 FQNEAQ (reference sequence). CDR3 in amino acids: CASSPTLGGEQYF. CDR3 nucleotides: TGTGCCAGCAGCCCTACTCTTGGGGGCGAGCAGTACTTC.

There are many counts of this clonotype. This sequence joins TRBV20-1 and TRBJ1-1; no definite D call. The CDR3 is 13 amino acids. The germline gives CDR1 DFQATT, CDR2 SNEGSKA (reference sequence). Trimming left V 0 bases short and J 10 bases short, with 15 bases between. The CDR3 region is CSARETVGRRAFF. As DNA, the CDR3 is TGCAGTGCTAGAGAGACTGTAGGGCGACGAGCTTTCTTT.

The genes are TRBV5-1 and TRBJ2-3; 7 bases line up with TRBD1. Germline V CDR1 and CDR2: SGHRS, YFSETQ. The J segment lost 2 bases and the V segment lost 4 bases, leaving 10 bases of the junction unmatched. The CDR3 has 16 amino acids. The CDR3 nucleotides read TGCGCCAGCAGCATCGGGACAGATTATTACACAGATACGCAGTATTTT. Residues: CASSIGTDYYTDTQYF.

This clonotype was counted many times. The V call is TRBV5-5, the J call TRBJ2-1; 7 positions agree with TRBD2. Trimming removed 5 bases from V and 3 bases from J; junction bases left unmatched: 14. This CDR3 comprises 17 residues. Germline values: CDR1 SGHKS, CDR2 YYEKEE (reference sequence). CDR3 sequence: CASREGTARGSYNEQFF. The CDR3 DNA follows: TGTGCCAGCAGGGAGGGGACGGCCCGCGGGAGCTACAATGAGCAGTTCTTC.

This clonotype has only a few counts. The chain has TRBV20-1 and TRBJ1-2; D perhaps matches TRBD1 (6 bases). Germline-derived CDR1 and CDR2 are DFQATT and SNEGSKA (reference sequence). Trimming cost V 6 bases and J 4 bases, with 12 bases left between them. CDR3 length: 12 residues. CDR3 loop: CSAVGGSYGYTF. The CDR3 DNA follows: TGCAGTGCAGTAGGGGGGAGCTATGGCTACACCTTC.

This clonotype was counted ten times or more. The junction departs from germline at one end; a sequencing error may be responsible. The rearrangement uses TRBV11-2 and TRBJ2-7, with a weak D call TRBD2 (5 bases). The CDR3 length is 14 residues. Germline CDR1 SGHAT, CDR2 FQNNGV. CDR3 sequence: CASSLGGSLAEQYF. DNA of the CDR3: TGTGCCAGCAGTTTAGGAGGCAGCCTTGCGGAGCAGTACTTC.

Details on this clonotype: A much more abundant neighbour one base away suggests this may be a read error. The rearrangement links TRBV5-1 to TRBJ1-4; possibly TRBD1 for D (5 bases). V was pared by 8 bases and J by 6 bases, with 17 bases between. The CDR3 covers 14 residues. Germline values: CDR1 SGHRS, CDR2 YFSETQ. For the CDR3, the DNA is TGCGCCAGGAGTCGTGAGGGGAGAGATGAAAAACTGTTTTTT. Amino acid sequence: CARSREGRDEKLFF.

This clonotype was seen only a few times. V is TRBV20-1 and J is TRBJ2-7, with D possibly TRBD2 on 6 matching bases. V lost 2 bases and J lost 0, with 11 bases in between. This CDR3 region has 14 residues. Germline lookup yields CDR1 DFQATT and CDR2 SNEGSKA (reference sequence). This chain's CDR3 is CSARSNSGSYEQYF. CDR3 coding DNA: TGCAGTGCTAGAAGTAATAGCGGCTCCTACGAGCAGTACTTC.

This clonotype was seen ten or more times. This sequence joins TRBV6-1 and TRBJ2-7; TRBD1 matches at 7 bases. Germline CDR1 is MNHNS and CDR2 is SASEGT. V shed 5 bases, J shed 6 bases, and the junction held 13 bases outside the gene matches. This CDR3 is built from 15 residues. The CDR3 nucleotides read TGTGCCAGCAGTTCCCGACAGGGAAAATCGGTCGAGCAGTACTTC. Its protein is CASSSRQGKSVEQYF.